These T cell receptor beta chains were read from a single sample in a study of OX40 agonist ivuxolimab in advanced cancers. Libraries were prepared by immunoSEQ multiplex PCR; TCRdb keeps only in-frame clonotypes and omits some of them. The table lists about 59,000 clones, 65% to 90% of them singletons. The specimen was CD4+ or CD8+ T cells sorted from blood, collected in a trial of the OX40 agonist ivuxolimab. The receptor set was obtained from an adult with an advanced solid tumor such as melanoma, head and neck, liver or kidney cancer. CDR3s include the opening cysteine and the closing phenylalanine or tryptophan. D genes are given only for firm matches. Some rows mark clone size as missing; the rest say once, few, many or name a class of expanded clone.

j_gene | d_gene | abundance | v_gene | CDR3nt | CDR3aa
TRBJ1-4 | NA | NA | TRBV5-1 | TGCGCCAGCAGCTTGGGTCTTGCAACTAATGAAAAACTGTTTTTT | CASSLGLATNEKLFF
TRBJ1-2 | NA | NA | TRBV4-2 | TGTGCCAGCAGCCAAGATGGTATCAGGCAGGGCCTGGGTGGCTACACCTTC | CASSQDGIRQGLGGYTF
TRBJ1-5 | NA | few | TRBV2 | TGTGCCAGCAGTCCGGACAGTAGCAATCAGCCCCAGCATTTT | CASSPDSSNQPQHF
TRBJ1-1 | NA | NA | TRBV6-5 | TGTGCCAGCAGTTACCAGGTGAACACTGAAGCTTTCTTT | CASSYQVNTEAFF
TRBJ2-3 | NA | medium-sized | TRBV10-1 | TGCGCCAGCAGCGACCTAATCCCTTCTAGCACAGATACGCAGTATTTT | CASSDLIPSSTDTQYF
TRBJ1-2 | NA | NA | TRBV10-1 | TGCGCCAGCAGCCCCGGGACTGGCTATGGCTACACCTTC | CASSPGTGYGYTF
TRBJ1-2 | NA | NA | TRBV5-1 | TGCGCCAGCAGCTTGGACAGTCTCGATGGCTACACCTTC | CASSLDSLDGYTF
TRBJ2-3 | NA | NA | TRBV18 | TGTGCCAGCTCACCTCCCCCGTCCGGGGGCGCAGATACGCAGTATTTT | CASSPPPSGGADTQYF
TRBJ1-2 | NA | NA | TRBV6-5 | TGTGCCAGCAGTTTTCTGGGGTTCGGCTACACCTTC | CASSFLGFGYTF
TRBJ1-2 | NA | NA | TRBV11-2 | TGTGCCAGCACCGACGATTTCCGGGGCTTCTCCTACGGCTACACCTTC | CASTDDFRGFSYGYTF
TRBJ2-7 | NA | NA | TRBV20-1 | TGCAGTGCTGGGATTTACGAGCAGTACTTC | CSAGIYEQYF
TRBJ1-2 | TRBD1 | once | TRBV6-1 | TGTGCCAGCAGTGAGGGGACAGGCTATGGCTACACCTTC | CASSEGTGYGYTF
TRBJ1-1 | NA | NA | TRBV18 | TGTGCCAGCTCACCCCTTTGGGGACAGAACACTGAAGCTTTCTTT | CASSPLWGQNTEAFF
TRBJ2-1 | NA | NA | TRBV5-1 | TGCGCCAGCAGCTTGAATGGAGTTCTTGAGCAGTTCTTC | CASSLNGVLEQFF
TRBJ2-3 | NA | NA | TRBV19 | TGTGCCAGTAGTACCTGGGGCACAGATACGCAGTATTTT | CASSTWGTDTQYF
TRBJ2-7 | TRBD2 | NA | TRBV23-1 | TGCGCCAGCCCCCGACTAGCGGGGGGAGTCTACGAGCAGTACTTC | CASPRLAGGVYEQYF
TRBJ2-7 | TRBD1 | once | TRBV11-2 | TGTGCCAGCAGCTTCCCGGGACAGGGTAGATACGAGCAGTACTTC | CASSFPGQGRYEQYF
TRBJ1-4 | TRBD1 | NA | TRBV19 | TGTGCCAGTAGTGCCCTCGACAGGGATAATGAAAAACTGTTTTTT | CASSALDRDNEKLFF
TRBJ1-1 | NA | few | TRBV6-4 | TGTGCCAGCAGCAACGCGGGGGACACTGAAGCTTTCTTT | CASSNAGDTEAFF
TRBJ1-4 | TRBD1 | NA | TRBV5-1 | TGCGCCAGCAGGACAGGGGAGGGGGAAAAACTGTTTTTT | CASRTGEGEKLFF
TRBJ1-1 | NA | NA | TRBV2 | TGTGCCAGCAGTCTCGGAGGATTGGCGGCTTTCTTT | CASSLGGLAAFF
TRBJ1-5 | TRBD1 | NA | TRBV5-1 | TGCGCCAGCAGCTTCGGACAGGGCAATCAGCCCCAGCATTTT | CASSFGQGNQPQHF
TRBJ1-3 | NA | NA | TRBV6-1 | TGTGCCAGCAGTGTCGGACAAGTCGCGGGAAACACCATATATTTT | CASSVGQVAGNTIYF
TRBJ2-3 | NA | once | TRBV7-2 | TGTGCCAGCAGCTGGCGGAGGGCCCCCAATACGCAGTATTTT | CASSWRRAPNTQYF
TRBJ2-6 | TRBD2 | once | TRBV7-8 | TGTGCCAGCATCCGACGGGGGGGTGCTGGGGCCAACGTCCTGACTTTC | CASIRRGGAGANVLTF
TRBJ2-5 | NA | NA | TRBV11-2 | TGTGCCAGCAGCTTAAACGGGGGGCGCGGTGAGACCCAGTACTTC | CASSLNGGRGETQYF
TRBJ2-7 | TRBD2 | NA | TRBV4-2 | TGTGCCAGCAGCCGGCTTTTGGGACTACGAAACTACGAGCAGTACTTC | CASSRLLGLRNYEQYF
TRBJ2-5 | TRBD2 | NA | TRBV6-5 | TGTGCCAGCAGTTATAGCGGGGGGCTGGGGGAAGAGACCCAGTACTTC | CASSYSGGLGEETQYF
TRBJ2-7 | NA | NA | TRBV5-5 | TGTGCCAGCAGCCGCCTGAGAGGGGCCGAGCAGTACTTC | CASSRLRGAEQYF
TRBJ2-6 | NA | NA | TRBV29-1 | TGCAGCGTTGAAGAGGGCTCTGGGGCCAACGTCCTGACTTTC | CSVEEGSGANVLTF
TRBJ2-7 | TRBD1 | once | TRBV6-1 | TGTGCCAGCGGGACAGCCTACGAGCAGTACTTC | CASGTAYEQYF
TRBJ2-3 | NA | once | TRBV20-1 | TGCAGTGCGGCACTAGCAGATACGCAGTATTTT | CSAALADTQYF
TRBJ2-1 | NA | NA | TRBV6-1 | TGTGCCAGCAGTCCCCCCGGGACGCACAATGAGCAGTTCTTC | CASSPPGTHNEQFF
TRBJ2-6 | TRBD1 | NA | TRBV2 | TGTGCCAGCAGCACGGCCGGGACAGGGTTCTCTGGGGCCAACGTCCTGACTTTC | CASSTAGTGFSGANVLTF
TRBJ2-1 | NA | NA | TRBV9 | TGTGCCAGCAGCGGTAGTCCCGGGGACGGACGCAATGAGCAGTTCTTC | CASSGSPGDGRNEQFF
TRBJ1-1 | NA | NA | TRBV18 | TGTGCCAGCTCCCGCAACCAGGGACTGCTGAACACTGAAGCTTTCTTT | CASSRNQGLLNTEAFF
TRBJ2-7 | NA | few | TRBV6-1 | TGTGCCAGCAGCGACTACTACGAGCAGTACTTC | CASSDYYEQYF
TRBJ2-7 | NA | NA | TRBV5-1 | TGCGCCAGCAGCGAGACAGGACCACCCTACGAGCAGTACTTC | CASSETGPPYEQYF
TRBJ2-2 | NA | NA | TRBV19 | TGTGCCAGTAGTATCGGGCTAATGAACACCGGGGAGCTGTTTTTT | CASSIGLMNTGELFF
TRBJ1-1 | NA | NA | TRBV10-2 | TGCGCCAGCAGTGAGTCGATCTCTCGAGCCATGAACACTGAAGCTTTCTTT | CASSESISRAMNTEAFF
TRBJ1-3 | NA | NA | TRBV4-1 | TGCGCCAGCAGCCAACAAGACGGTTCTGGAAACACCATATATTTT | CASSQQDGSGNTIYF
TRBJ2-5 | NA | NA | TRBV6-5 | TGTGCCAGCAGTAAGACATTCTCCTCACAAGAGACCCAGTACTTC | CASSKTFSSQETQYF
TRBJ2-3 | NA | few | TRBV11-2 | TGTGCCAGCAGCTTAGATCCCTACACAGATACGCAGTATTTT | CASSLDPYTDTQYF
TRBJ1-2 | NA | NA | TRBV7-2 | TGTGCCAGCAGCTTATCCTCCGACTCTTGGGGCTACACCTTC | CASSLSSDSWGYTF
TRBJ2-1 | TRBD1 | few | TRBV5-6 | TGTGCCAGCAGGTGGACAGGGTACAATGAGCAGTTCTTC | CASRWTGYNEQFF
TRBJ2-7 | TRBD2 | NA | TRBV28 | TGTGCCAGCAGCCGACTAGCGGGAGCGCAGCAGTACTTC | CASSRLAGAQQYF
TRBJ1-1 | NA | NA | TRBV7-9 | TGTGCCAGCAGCTTTCTAGACCAGAACACTGAAGCTTTCTTT | CASSFLDQNTEAFF
TRBJ1-1 | NA | NA | TRBV5-1 | TGCGCCAGCAGCTTGAACCAGGGTACTGAAGCTTTCTTT | CASSLNQGTEAFF
TRBJ2-7 | TRBD2 | NA | TRBV10-2 | TGCGCCAGCAGGGTTGGGGGGGGGACCAACTACGAGCAGTACTTC | CASRVGGGTNYEQYF
TRBJ1-6 | NA | NA | TRBV4-1 | TGCGCCAGCAGCCAAGGGACAGCGCAGAATTCACCCCTCCACTTT | CASSQGTAQNSPLHF
TRBJ2-6 | TRBD2 | NA | TRBV7-6 | TGTGCCAGCAGCCCTGGGGTAGCGGGAGGGCCAAGTGGGGCCAACGTCCTGACTTTC | CASSPGVAGGPSGANVLTF
TRBJ2-3 | TRBD2 | NA | TRBV4-1 | TGCGCCAGCAGCCAGCGGGGGGCAGATACGCAGTATTTT | CASSQRGADTQYF
TRBJ1-1 | TRBD1 | NA | TRBV5-1 | TGCGCCAGCAGCTGGGGACAGGGGCTGGGTGACACTGAAGCTTTCTTT | CASSWGQGLGDTEAFF
TRBJ2-3 | NA | NA | TRBV10-3 | TGTGCCATCAGTGAAGGGGACTGGTCCACAGATACGCAGTATTTT | CAISEGDWSTDTQYF
TRBJ2-3 | NA | NA | TRBV5-1 | TGCGCCAGCAGCGCCCGTCTTACTAGAATTAACACAGATACGCAGTATTTT | CASSARLTRINTDTQYF